This is a list of T cell receptor beta chains from one sample in a study of early T cells in non-severe SARS-CoV-2 infection. TCRdb independently ran MiXCR on the 5' RACE reads; one entry per CDR3 protein. The data contain under 85,000 distinct CDR3 sequences, roughly 13% of them singletons. Sequenced input: whole blood. The receptors stem from an adult who was a healthcare worker with PCR-confirmed SARS-CoV-2 infection or an uninfected control (not recorded which). Each CDR3 is given with its conserved first and last residue. Each record gives: V gene, J gene, D gene, clone size, CDR3 DNA, CDR3 protein. The D gene is left open where the match is weak. Clone size is shown for a subset of rows, as once, few, many or a class of expanded clone.

v_call: TRBV20-1
j_call: TRBJ1-5
d_call: TRBD1
clone_size: few
cdr3_nt: TGCAGTGCTAGAGTAGGACAGGGGCTTGGTCAGCCCCAGCATTTT
cdr3_aa: CSARVGQGLGQPQHF

v_call: TRBV29-1
j_call: TRBJ1-5
d_call: NA
clone_size: NA
cdr3_nt: TGCAGCGTTACAAGGGAGATTCCTTTGCTCTATCAGCCCCAGCATTTT
cdr3_aa: CSVTREIPLLYQPQHF

v_call: TRBV12-3/TRBV12-4
j_call: TRBJ1-6
d_call: NA
clone_size: few
cdr3_nt: TGTGCCAGCAGTTTAGCGCACGGGACCCTCCACTTT
cdr3_aa: CASSLAHGTLHF

v_call: TRBV12-3/TRBV12-4
j_call: TRBJ1-3
d_call: NA
clone_size: few
cdr3_nt: TGTGCCAGCCTGATGCATGGACAGCCCTCTGGAAACACCATATATTTT
cdr3_aa: CASLMHGQPSGNTIYF

v_call: TRBV4-3
j_call: TRBJ2-5
d_call: TRBD2
clone_size: few
cdr3_nt: TGCGCCAGCAGCCAAGAGGCAGCGGGGGAAGAGACCCAGTACTTC
cdr3_aa: CASSQEAAGEETQYF

v_call: TRBV5-1
j_call: TRBJ2-5
d_call: TRBD2
clone_size: few
cdr3_nt: TGCGCCAGCAGCAAGCGGGGGGACCAAGAGACCCAGTACTTC
cdr3_aa: CASSKRGDQETQYF

v_call: TRBV10-2
j_call: TRBJ1-5
d_call: NA
clone_size: many
cdr3_nt: TGCGCCAGCCAGGAAAATAGCAATCAGCCCCAGCATTTT
cdr3_aa: CASQENSNQPQHF

v_call: TRBV9
j_call: TRBJ2-2
d_call: TRBD1
clone_size: NA
cdr3_nt: TGTGCCAGCAGCCCGGAGGGGACAGGGGGCGCGAACGGGGAGCTGTTTTTT
cdr3_aa: CASSPEGTGGANGELFF

v_call: TRBV6-1
j_call: TRBJ2-7
d_call: TRBD1
clone_size: NA
cdr3_nt: TGTGCCAGCAGTGAAACACAGGGGAACGAGCAGTACTTC
cdr3_aa: CASSETQGNEQYF

v_call: TRBV7-2
j_call: TRBJ2-7
d_call: NA
clone_size: few
cdr3_nt: TGTGCCAGCAGCTTATCTCTGCAGAACTACGAGCAGTACTTC
cdr3_aa: CASSLSLQNYEQYF

v_call: TRBV5-1
j_call: TRBJ1-1
d_call: TRBD1
clone_size: NA
cdr3_nt: TGCGCCAGCAGCTCGACAGGGACTTCGTCTGCTGAAGCTTTCTTT
cdr3_aa: CASSSTGTSSAEAFF

v_call: TRBV2
j_call: TRBJ2-6
d_call: NA
clone_size: few
cdr3_nt: TGTGCCAGCTCTGGGGCCAACGTCCTGACTTTC
cdr3_aa: CASSGANVLTF

v_call: TRBV6-5
j_call: TRBJ2-3
d_call: NA
clone_size: NA
cdr3_nt: TGTGCCAGCAGCCGACTGGGGGGGCTCACAGATACGCAGTATTTT
cdr3_aa: CASSRLGGLTDTQYF

v_call: TRBV20-1
j_call: TRBJ1-1
d_call: NA
clone_size: many
cdr3_nt: TGCAGTGCCCAAAGGGCCAGGAACACTGAAGCTTTCTTT
cdr3_aa: CSAQRARNTEAFF

v_call: TRBV14
j_call: TRBJ2-2
d_call: NA
clone_size: few
cdr3_nt: TGTGCCAGCAGCCAGTGGGGCAGAAACGCGAACACCGGGGAGCTGTTTTTT
cdr3_aa: CASSQWGRNANTGELFF

v_call: TRBV7-2
j_call: TRBJ1-5
d_call: NA
clone_size: NA
cdr3_nt: TGTGCCAGCAGTGTTTCAGGGATCGATCAGCCCCAGCATTTT
cdr3_aa: CASSVSGIDQPQHF

v_call: TRBV7-2
j_call: TRBJ2-6
d_call: NA
clone_size: NA
cdr3_nt: TGTGCCAGCAGCCCAGATCCGGGTAACGTCCTGACTTTC
cdr3_aa: CASSPDPGNVLTF

v_call: TRBV29-1
j_call: TRBJ2-5
d_call: NA
clone_size: NA
cdr3_nt: TGCAGCGTTGAACCGGGAGAGGCCCAGTACTTC
cdr3_aa: CSVEPGEAQYF

v_call: TRBV12-3/TRBV12-4
j_call: TRBJ1-4
d_call: NA
clone_size: few
cdr3_nt: TGTGCCAGCAGTACAAGCTCCAGGGCTCGGGCTAATGAAAAACTGTTTTTT
cdr3_aa: CASSTSSRARANEKLFF

v_call: TRBV7-3
j_call: TRBJ2-2
d_call: NA
clone_size: NA
cdr3_nt: TGTGCCAGCAGCCAAACTGGGGCCACCGGGGAGCTGTTTTTT
cdr3_aa: CASSQTGATGELFF

v_call: TRBV7-9
j_call: TRBJ2-7
d_call: NA
clone_size: NA
cdr3_nt: TGTGCCAGCAGCCAGGGACTCTACTACGAGCAGTACTTC
cdr3_aa: CASSQGLYYEQYF

v_call: TRBV6-2/TRBV6-3
j_call: TRBJ2-1
d_call: NA
clone_size: few
cdr3_nt: TGTGCCAGCAGAGCTATCAGCCAAGACAATGAGCAGTTCTTC
cdr3_aa: CASRAISQDNEQFF

v_call: TRBV7-2
j_call: TRBJ1-2
d_call: NA
clone_size: few
cdr3_nt: TGTGCCAGCAGCTCGCCGCCCTCTGACTACACCTTC
cdr3_aa: CASSSPPSDYTF

v_call: TRBV11-2
j_call: TRBJ2-2
d_call: NA
clone_size: few
cdr3_nt: TGTGCCAGCAGCTACAGGGTGGGCACCGGGGAGCTGTTTTTT
cdr3_aa: CASSYRVGTGELFF

v_call: TRBV28
j_call: TRBJ2-7
d_call: NA
clone_size: NA
cdr3_nt: TGTGCCAGCAGTCGCAGGAGCTCCTACAAGCAGTACTTC
cdr3_aa: CASSRRSSYKQYF